The sequence of this T cell receptor (beta chain) was determined in a study of cytomegalovirus exposure and HLA in healthy donors. Study findings and constraints: The listing of 150 to 200 TCR beta chains classed them as cytomegalovirus-associated.

Of note for this clone: Antigen specificity is unknown.

CDR3 size: 13 residues. Trimming stripped 8 bases from V and 3 bases from J, with 14 bases between. Germline lookup yields CDR1 LNHNV and CDR2 YYDKDF (reference sequence). Amplification used 60 Vbeta primers and 13 Jbeta primers. Clones were read by immunoSEQ multiplex PCR, and TCRdb kept only the in-frame ones, dropping some. The data contain approximately 150,000 clones, about three quarters of them singletons. The chain is built from TRBV15 and TRBJ2-7; D is possibly TRBD1 (5 bases). The TCR sequence derives from a woman aged 18 to 35 in good health and CMV-seronegative. Sequencing used PBMCs. The CDR3 bases are TGTGCCACCGCCTGGGGCATCGGCTACGAGCAGTACTTC. The encoded protein is CATAWGIGYEQYF.